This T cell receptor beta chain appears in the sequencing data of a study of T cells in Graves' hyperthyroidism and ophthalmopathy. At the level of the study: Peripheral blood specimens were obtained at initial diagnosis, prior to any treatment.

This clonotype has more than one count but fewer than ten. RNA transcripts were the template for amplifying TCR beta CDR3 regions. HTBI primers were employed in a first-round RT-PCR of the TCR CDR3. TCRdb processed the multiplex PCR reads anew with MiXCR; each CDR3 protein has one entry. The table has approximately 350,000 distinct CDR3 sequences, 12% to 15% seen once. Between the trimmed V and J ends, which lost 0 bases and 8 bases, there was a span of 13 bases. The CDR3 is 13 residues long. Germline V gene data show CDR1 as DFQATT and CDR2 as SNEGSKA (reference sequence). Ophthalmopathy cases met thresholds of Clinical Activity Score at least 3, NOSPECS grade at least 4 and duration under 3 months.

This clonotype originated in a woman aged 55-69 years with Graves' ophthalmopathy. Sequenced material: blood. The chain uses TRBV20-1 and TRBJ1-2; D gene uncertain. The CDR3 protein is CSARDRRGFGYTF. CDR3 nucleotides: TGCAGTGCTAGAGATCGTAGAGGATTCGGCTACACCTTC.